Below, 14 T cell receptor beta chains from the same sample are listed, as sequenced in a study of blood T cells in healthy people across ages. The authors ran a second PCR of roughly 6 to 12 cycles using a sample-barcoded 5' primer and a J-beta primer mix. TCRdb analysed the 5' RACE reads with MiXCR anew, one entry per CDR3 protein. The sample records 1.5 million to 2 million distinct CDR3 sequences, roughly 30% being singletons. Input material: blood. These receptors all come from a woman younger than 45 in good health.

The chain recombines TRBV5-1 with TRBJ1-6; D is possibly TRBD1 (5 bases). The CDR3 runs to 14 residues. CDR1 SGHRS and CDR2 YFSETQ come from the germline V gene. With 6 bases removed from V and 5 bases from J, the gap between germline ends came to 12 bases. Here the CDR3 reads CASTERGDNSPLHF. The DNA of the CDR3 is TGCGCCAGCACGGAGCGGGGGGATAATTCACCCCTCCACTTT.

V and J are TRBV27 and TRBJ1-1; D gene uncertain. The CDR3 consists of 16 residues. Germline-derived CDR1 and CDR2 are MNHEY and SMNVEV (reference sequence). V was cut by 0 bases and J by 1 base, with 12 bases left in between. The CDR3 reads CASSLSVRRKNTEAFF. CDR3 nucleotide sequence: TGTGCCAGCAGTTTATCGGTTCGGCGGAAGAACACTGAAGCTTTCTTT.

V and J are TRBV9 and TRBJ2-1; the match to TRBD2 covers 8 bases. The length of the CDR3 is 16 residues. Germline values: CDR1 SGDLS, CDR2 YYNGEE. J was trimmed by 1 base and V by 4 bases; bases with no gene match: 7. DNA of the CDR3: TGTGCCAGCAGCCCTCACGGGGGGGGTTCCTACAATGAGCAGTTCTTC. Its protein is CASSPHGGGSYNEQFF.

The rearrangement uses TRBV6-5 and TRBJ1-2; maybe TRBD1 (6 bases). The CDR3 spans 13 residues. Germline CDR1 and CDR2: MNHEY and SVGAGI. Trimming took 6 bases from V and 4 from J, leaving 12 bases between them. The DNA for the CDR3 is TGTGCCAGCAGGCCTGGACAGCTCTATGGCTACACCTTC. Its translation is CASRPGQLYGYTF.

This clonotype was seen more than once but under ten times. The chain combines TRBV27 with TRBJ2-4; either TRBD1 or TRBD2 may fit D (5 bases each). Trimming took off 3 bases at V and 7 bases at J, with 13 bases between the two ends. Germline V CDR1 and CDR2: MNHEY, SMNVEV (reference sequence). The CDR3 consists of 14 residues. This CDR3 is CASSLGPLGNIQYF. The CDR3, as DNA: TGTGCCAGCAGTTTGGGACCTTTAGGGAACATTCAGTACTTC.

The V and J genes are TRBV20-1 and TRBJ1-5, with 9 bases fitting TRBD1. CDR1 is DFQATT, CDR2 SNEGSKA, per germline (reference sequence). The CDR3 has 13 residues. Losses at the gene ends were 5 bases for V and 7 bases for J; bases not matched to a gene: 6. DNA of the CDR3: TGCAGTGCTGTAGGACAGGGGTGGCAGCCCCAGCATTTT. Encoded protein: CSAVGQGWQPQHF.

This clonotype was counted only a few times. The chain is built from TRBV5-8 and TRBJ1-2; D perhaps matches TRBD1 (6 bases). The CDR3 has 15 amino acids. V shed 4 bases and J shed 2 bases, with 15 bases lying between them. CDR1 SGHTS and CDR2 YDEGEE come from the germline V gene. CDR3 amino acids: CASSDSRGRNYGYTF. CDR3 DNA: TGTGCCAGCAGCGACAGCCGGGGGCGGAACTATGGCTACACCTTC.

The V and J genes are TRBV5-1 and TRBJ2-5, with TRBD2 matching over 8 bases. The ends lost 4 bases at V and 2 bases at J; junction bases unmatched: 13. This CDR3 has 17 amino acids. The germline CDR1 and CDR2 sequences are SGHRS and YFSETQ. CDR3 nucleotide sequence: TGCGCCAGCAGCCCGAACACCGGGACTAGTGGACAAGAGACCCAGTACTTC. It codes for CASSPNTGTSGQETQYF.

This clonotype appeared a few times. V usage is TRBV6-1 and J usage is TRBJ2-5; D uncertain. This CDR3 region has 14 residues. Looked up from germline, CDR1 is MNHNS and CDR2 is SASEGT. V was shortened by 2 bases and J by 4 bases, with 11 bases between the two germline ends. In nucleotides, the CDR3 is TGTGCCAGCAGTGAAATGAAGGGAACAGAGACCCAGTACTTC. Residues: CASSEMKGTETQYF.

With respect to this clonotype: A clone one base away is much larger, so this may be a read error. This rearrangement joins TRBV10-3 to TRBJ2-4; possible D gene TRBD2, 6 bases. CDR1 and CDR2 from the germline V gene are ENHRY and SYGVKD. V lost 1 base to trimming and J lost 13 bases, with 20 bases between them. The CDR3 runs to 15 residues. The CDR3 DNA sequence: TGTGCCATCAGTGAGTTTGCTAGCGCCTACAATGAGCAGTACTTC. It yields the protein CAISEFASAYNEQYF.

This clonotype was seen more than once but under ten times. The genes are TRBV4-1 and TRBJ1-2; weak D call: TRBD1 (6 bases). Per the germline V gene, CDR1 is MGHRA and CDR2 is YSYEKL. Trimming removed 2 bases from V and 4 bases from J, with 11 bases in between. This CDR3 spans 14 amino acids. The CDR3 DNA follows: TGCGCCAGCAGCCAAACGGGGGGCTTCTATGGCTACACCTTC. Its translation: CASSQTGGFYGYTF.

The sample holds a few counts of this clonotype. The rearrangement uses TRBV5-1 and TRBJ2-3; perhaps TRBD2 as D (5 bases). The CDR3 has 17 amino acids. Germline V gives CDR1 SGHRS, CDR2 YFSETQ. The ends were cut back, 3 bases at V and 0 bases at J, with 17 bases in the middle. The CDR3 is CASSSQPTWRSTDTQYF. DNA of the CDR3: TGCGCCAGCAGCTCCCAACCAACATGGAGGAGCACAGATACGCAGTATTTT.

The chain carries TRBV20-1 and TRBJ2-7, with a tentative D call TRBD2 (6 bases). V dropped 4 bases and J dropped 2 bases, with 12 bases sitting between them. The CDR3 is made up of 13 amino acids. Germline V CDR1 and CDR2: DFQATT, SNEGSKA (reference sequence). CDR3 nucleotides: TGCAGTGCTACGCCTGGGGGGACCTACGAGCAGTACTTC. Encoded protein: CSATPGGTYEQYF.

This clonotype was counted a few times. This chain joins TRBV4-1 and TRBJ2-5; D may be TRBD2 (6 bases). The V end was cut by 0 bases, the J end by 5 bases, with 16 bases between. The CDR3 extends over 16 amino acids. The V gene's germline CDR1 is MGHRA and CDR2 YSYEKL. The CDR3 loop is CASSQDWKGRRETQYF. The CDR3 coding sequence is TGCGCCAGCAGCCAAGATTGGAAGGGGAGGAGGGAGACCCAGTACTTC.